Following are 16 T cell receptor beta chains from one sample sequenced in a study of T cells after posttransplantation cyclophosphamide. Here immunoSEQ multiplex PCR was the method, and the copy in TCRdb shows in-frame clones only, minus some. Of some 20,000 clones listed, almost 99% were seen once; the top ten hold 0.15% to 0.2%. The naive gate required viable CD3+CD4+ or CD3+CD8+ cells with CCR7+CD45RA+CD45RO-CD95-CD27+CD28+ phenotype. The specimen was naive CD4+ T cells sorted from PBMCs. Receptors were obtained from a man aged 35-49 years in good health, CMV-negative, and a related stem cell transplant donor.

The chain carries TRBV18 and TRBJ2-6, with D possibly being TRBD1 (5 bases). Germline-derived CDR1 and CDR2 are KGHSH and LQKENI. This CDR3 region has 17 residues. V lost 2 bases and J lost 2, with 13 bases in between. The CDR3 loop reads CASSPGPIGAGANVLTF. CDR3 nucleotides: TGTGCCAGCTCACCAGGACCCATAGGGGCTGGGGCCAACGTCCTGACTTTC.

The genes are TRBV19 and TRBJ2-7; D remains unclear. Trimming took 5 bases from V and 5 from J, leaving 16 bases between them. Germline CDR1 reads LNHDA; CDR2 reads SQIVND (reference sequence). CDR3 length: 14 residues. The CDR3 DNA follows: TGTGCCAGTAGTCTCTCTCTAGACGGCCACGAGCAGTACTTC. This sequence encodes CASSLSLDGHEQYF.

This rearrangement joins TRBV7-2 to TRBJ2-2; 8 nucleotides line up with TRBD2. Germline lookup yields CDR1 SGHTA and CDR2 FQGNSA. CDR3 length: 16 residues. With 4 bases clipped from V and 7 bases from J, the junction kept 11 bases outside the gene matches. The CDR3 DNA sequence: TGTGCCAGCAGCTCCAGGACTAGCTCGTCAAGCGGGGAGCTGTTTTTT. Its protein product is CASSSRTSSSSGELFF.

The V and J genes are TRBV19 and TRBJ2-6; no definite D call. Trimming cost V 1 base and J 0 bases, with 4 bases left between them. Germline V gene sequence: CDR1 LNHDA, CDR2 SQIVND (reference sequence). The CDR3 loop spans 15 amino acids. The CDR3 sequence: CASSIAYSGANVLTF. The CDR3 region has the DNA TGTGCCAGTAGTATAGCCTACTCTGGGGCCAACGTCCTGACTTTC.

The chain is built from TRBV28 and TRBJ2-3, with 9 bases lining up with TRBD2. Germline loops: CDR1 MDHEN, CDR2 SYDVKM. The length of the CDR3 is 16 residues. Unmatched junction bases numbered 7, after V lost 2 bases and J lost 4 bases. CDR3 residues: CASSLTSGRSADTQYF. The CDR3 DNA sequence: TGTGCCAGCAGTTTAACGAGCGGGAGGTCCGCAGATACGCAGTATTTT.

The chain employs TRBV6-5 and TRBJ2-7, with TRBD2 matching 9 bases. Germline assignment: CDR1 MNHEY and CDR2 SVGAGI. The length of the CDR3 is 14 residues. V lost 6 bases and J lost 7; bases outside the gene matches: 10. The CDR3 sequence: CASSRGGVVWEQYF. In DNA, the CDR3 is TGTGCCAGCAGCCGCGGGGGGGTGGTTTGGGAGCAGTACTTC.

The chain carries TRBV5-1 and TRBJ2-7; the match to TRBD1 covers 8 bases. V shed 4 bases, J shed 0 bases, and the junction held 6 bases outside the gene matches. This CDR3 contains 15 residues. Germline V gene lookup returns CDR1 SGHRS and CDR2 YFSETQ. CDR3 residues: CASSHRGYGSYEQYF. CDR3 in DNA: TGCGCCAGCAGCCACAGGGGGTATGGCTCCTACGAGCAGTACTTC.

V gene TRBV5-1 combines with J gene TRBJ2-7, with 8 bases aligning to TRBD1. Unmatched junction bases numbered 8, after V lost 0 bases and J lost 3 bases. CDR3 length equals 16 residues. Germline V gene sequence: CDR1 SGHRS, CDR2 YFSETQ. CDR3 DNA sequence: TGCGCCAGCAGCTTGGTCAGGGGGCTAAAGGACTACGAGCAGTACTTC. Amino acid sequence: CASSLVRGLKDYEQYF. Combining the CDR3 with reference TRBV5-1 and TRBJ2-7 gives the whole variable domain KAGVTQTPRYLIKTRGQQVTLSCSPISGHRSVSWYQQTPGQGLQFLFEYFSETQRNKGNFPGRFSGRQFSNSRSEMNVSTLELGDSALYLCASSLVRGLKDYEQYFGPGTRLTVT.

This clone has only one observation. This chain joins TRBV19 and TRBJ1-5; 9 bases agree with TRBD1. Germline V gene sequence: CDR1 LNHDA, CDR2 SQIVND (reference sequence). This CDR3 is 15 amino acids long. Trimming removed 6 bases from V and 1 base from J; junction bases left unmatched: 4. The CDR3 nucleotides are TGTGCCAGTAGCCGGGACAGGGAAAGCAATCAGCCCCAGCATTTT. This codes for CASSRDRESNQPQHF.

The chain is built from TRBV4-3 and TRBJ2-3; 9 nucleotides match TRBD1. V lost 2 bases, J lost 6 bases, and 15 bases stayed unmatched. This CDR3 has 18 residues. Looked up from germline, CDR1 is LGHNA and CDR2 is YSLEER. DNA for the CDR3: TGCGCCAGCAGCCAACAGTCACAACCGGGACAGGGTGTTGATACGCAGTATTTT. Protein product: CASSQQSQPGQGVDTQYF.

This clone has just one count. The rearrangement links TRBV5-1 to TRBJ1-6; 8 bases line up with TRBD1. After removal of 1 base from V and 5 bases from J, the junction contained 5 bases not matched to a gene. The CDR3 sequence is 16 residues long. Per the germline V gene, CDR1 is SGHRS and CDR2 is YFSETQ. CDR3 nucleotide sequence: TGCGCCAGCAGCTTGCTAGGACAGGGTGATAATTCACCCCTCCACTTT. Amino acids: CASSLLGQGDNSPLHF.

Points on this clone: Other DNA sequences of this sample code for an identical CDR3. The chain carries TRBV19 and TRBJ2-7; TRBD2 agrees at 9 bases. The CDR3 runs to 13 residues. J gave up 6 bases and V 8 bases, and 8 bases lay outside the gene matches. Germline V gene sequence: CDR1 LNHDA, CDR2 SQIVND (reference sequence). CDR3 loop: CASSVAGAGEQYF. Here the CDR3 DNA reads TGTGCCAGTTCGGTAGCGGGAGCTGGCGAGCAGTACTTC.

The CDR3 nucleotides read TGTGCCCCTAGAGCGGCAGCGGGAGGAAATGAGCAGTTCTTC. This translates into CAPRAAAGGNEQFF. This chain connects TRBV7-9 to TRBJ2-1, with 9 bases lining up with TRBD2. J gave up 7 bases and V 11 bases, and 12 bases lay outside the gene matches. The CDR3 consists of 14 residues. The germline gives CDR1 SEHNR, CDR2 FQNEAQ (reference sequence).

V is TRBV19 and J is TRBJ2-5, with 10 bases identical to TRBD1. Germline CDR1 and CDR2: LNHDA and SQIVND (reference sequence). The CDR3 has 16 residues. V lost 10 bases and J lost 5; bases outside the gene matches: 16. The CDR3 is CATTSGTGELGETQYF. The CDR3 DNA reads TGTGCCACCACCTCCGGGACAGGGGAATTGGGGGAGACCCAGTACTTC.

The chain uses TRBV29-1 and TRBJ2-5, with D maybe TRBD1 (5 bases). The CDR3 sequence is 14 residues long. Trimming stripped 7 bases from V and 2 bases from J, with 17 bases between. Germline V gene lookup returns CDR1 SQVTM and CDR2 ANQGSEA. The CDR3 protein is CSAGLGQVQETQYF. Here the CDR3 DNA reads TGCAGCGCTGGGCTGGGGCAGGTACAAGAGACCCAGTACTTC.

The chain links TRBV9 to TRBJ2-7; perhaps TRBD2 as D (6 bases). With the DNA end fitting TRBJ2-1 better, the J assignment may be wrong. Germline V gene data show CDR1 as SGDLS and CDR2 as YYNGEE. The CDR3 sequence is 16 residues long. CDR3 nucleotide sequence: TGTGCCAGCACCCCCGGGATAGCGGATATCAACGATGAGCAGTTCTTC. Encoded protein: CASTPGIADINDEQFF.